The 8 T cell receptor beta chains in this list originate from one sample, sequenced in a study of T cell responses to AZD1222 COVID-19 vaccine. Sequencing used immunoSEQ multiplex PCR; TCRdb keeps in-frame clones, though not all of them. The sample includes roughly 120,000 clones, 88% of them seen just once. Source: peripheral blood, taken on day 0 of AZD1222 vaccination. The source of these receptors is an adult in good health.

This clone was detected once. This chain connects TRBV27 to TRBJ1-2; 7 bases match TRBD1. Germline V lookup: CDR1 MNHEY, CDR2 SMNVEV (reference sequence). The CDR3 is 15 amino acids. The V gene end was trimmed by 4 bases and the J gene end by 4 bases; junction bases not matched to a gene: 9. The CDR3 loop reads CASSYQGVSGYGYTF. CDR3 bases: TGTGCCAGCAGTTACCAGGGGGTTTCAGGCTATGGCTACACCTTC.

The V gene is TRBV5-1, the J gene TRBJ2-3; TRBD2 might be the D (7 bases). CDR3 size: 16 residues. Germline CDR1 and CDR2: SGHRS and YFSETQ. The ends were cut back, 1 base at V and 0 bases at J, with 12 bases in the middle. The CDR3 here is CASSLLGGGSTDTQYF. For the CDR3, the DNA is TGCGCCAGCAGCTTGTTGGGAGGGGGAAGCACAGATACGCAGTATTTT.

The chain combines TRBV7-8 with TRBJ2-3, with 8 bases lining up with TRBD2. The CDR3 contains 16 residues. V lost 2 bases and J lost 5; bases outside the gene matches: 9. CDR1 is SGHVS, CDR2 FQNEAQ, per germline. The CDR3 DNA is TGTGCCAGCAGCTTACATACCGGGGGGGACGGAGATACGCAGTATTTT. Translated: CASSLHTGGDGDTQYF.

The V call is TRBV11-3, the J call TRBJ1-5; D possibly corresponds to TRBD1 (5 bases). Looked up from germline, CDR1 is SGHNT and CDR2 is YENEEA. Deletions cut 4 bases from V and 3 bases from J, with 13 bases between. The CDR3 consists of 15 residues. The CDR3, as DNA: TGTGCCAGCAGCTCCTTGGACACGATCAATCAGCCCCAGCATTTT. This encodes CASSSLDTINQPQHF.

The rearrangement joins TRBV19 to TRBJ1-1, with D unclear. The V gene lost 3 bases and the J gene lost 3 bases, with 11 bases spanning the gap. The length of the CDR3 is 14 residues. Germline V gene sequence: CDR1 LNHDA, CDR2 SQIVND (reference sequence). The CDR3 loop is CASSIGETHTEAFF. Here the CDR3 DNA reads TGTGCCAGTAGTATTGGTGAGACACACACTGAAGCTTTCTTT.

The CDR3 sequence is CASSLFPSGGALEQFF. CDR3 nucleotides: TGTGCCAGCAGTTTATTTCCTAGCGGGGGGGCATTAGAGCAGTTCTTC. The chain employs TRBV27 and TRBJ2-1; 12 nucleotides align to TRBD2. Germline V gives CDR1 MNHEY, CDR2 SMNVEV (reference sequence). The V gene end was trimmed by 1 base and the J gene end by 10 bases; junction bases not matched to a gene: 8. The CDR3 contains 16 residues.

The V and J genes are TRBV7-3 and TRBJ2-3, with 7 bases that match TRBD1. Per the germline V gene, CDR1 is SGHTA and CDR2 is FQGTGA. The CDR3 covers 16 residues. V shed 4 bases, J shed 2 bases, and the junction held 9 bases outside the gene matches. In DNA form, the CDR3 reads TGTGCCAGCAGCTCTAACCCGGGACAGCCCACAGATACGCAGTATTTT. It encodes CASSSNPGQPTDTQYF.

J is TRBJ1-6 and V is TRBV7-6; a weak D match, TRBD1 (6 bases). Germline CDR1 reads SGHVS; CDR2 reads FNYEAQ. V shed 1 base and J shed 5 bases, with 15 bases lying between them. This CDR3 has 17 amino acids. The CDR3: CASSLEATGSHNSPLHF. DNA of the CDR3: TGTGCCAGCAGCTTAGAGGCAACAGGGAGTCATAATTCACCCCTCCACTTT.